The 20 T cell receptor beta chains reported below all come from one sample, sequenced in a study of T cell clonality in common variable immunodeficiency (dated by TCRdb to the mid-2010s). The library was obtained by the immunoSEQ multiplex PCR assay. Entries here come from immuneACCESS through TCRdb and include only in-frame sequences with V and J called. Some clones fail to appear in such tables; in the studies checked, an unresolved V gene covers under half of the shortfall, and the cause of the remainder is unknown. There are tens of thousands of clones in this sample, and none of them is a singleton. The ten most abundant clones make up 5.4% of the sample. Sequenced: peripheral blood mononuclear cells. These receptors originate from a person between 18 and 69 years old in good health.

This clone showed up just a few times. Coverage ceases 3 residues before the CDR3 finishes, and the germline J gene fills in the end. This chain links TRBV20-1 with TRBJ2-1; TRBD1 agrees at 7 bases. CDR3 length: 15 residues. The germline V gene has CDR1 DFQATT and CDR2 SNEGSKA (reference sequence). V was pared by 6 bases and J by 2 bases, with 10 bases of the junction left unmatched. The CDR3 DNA, read in part, is TGCAGTGCACGACAACCAGGGGGACCCTACAATGAG. It translates to CSARQPGGPYNE. The whole CDR3 region reads CSARQPGGPYNEQFF.

This clone appeared many times. With the read ending 3 residues before the CDR3 end, the germline J gene is used to fill in that end. The chain combines TRBV19 with TRBJ1-5, with D possibly being TRBD1 (5 bases). Germline V gene data show CDR1 as LNHDA and CDR2 as SQIVND (reference sequence). CDR3 length: 15 amino acids. Trimming cost V 6 bases and J 0 bases, with 12 bases left between them. The covered CDR3 bases are TGTGCCAGTAGGGCCCAGACAGCTAGCAATCAGCCC. Translated: CASRAQTASNQP. The whole CDR3 sequence is CASRAQTASNQPQHF.

The sample holds many counts of this clone. The read ends 3 residues before the CDR3 terminus; that terminus is restored from the germline J gene. V is TRBV28 and J is TRBJ1-5; possible D gene TRBD1, 6 bases. Trimming took off 8 bases at V and 3 bases at J, with 14 bases between the two ends. Germline values: CDR1 MDHEN, CDR2 SYDVKM. The CDR3 is 14 amino acids. The CDR3 loop is CASRDTRYNQPQHF. The sequenced part of the CDR3 DNA is TGTGCCAGCCGGGACACTCGGTACAATCAGCCC.

This clone has ten or more counts. With the read ending 3 residues before the CDR3 end, the germline J gene is used to fill in that end. V and J are TRBV5-1 and TRBJ1-1, with a possible D match to TRBD1 (5 bases). This CDR3 comprises 13 residues. Per germline, CDR1 SGHRS and CDR2 YFSETQ. The ends were cut back, 7 bases at V and 3 bases at J, with 13 bases in the middle. CDR3 in amino acids: CASGLQAYTEAFF. The sequenced part of the CDR3 DNA is TGCGCCAGCGGACTACAGGCGTACACTGAA.

The table lists this clone with many counts. Read sequence stops 3 residues before the CDR3 end, and the germline J gene provides the missing end. This chain connects TRBV2 to TRBJ2-1; 11 bases match TRBD2. The V gene end was trimmed by 5 bases and the J gene end by 8 bases; junction bases not matched to a gene: 8. Germline values: CDR1 SNHLY, CDR2 FYNNEI. This CDR3 contains 15 residues. This CDR3 is CASSPGTSGRDEQFF. The DNA read from the CDR3 is TGTGCCAGCAGTCCCGGGACTAGCGGTAGGGATGAG.

The sample holds many counts of this clone. Germline and junction disagree at one end, which may indicate a read error. CDR3 protein: CASSPLEEGAYNEQFF. The CDR3 DNA, read in part, is TGTGCCAGCTCCCCACTCGAGGAAGGGGCCTACAATGAG. This chain uses TRBV18 with TRBJ2-1; D is perhaps TRBD1 (5 bases). The read stops 3 residues short of the end of the CDR3; the missing end is completed from the germline J gene. The CDR3 covers 16 residues. The V gene's germline CDR1 is KGHSH and CDR2 LQKENI. Drawing the rest from reference TRBV18 and TRBJ2-1, the complete variable domain is NAGVMQNPRHLVRRRGQEARLRCSPMKGHSHVYWYRQLPEEGLKFMVYLQKENIIDESGMPKERFSAEFPKEGPSILRIQQVVRGDSAAYFCASSPLEEGAYNEQFFGPGTRLTVL.

In this sample, this clone turned up many times. From the germline J gene comes the end of the CDR3, since the read stops 3 residues before it. The V call is TRBV4-2, the J call TRBJ2-5; 9 bases agree with TRBD1. Germline V gene data show CDR1 as LGHNA and CDR2 as YNFKEQ. CDR3 length: 16 amino acids. V shed 6 bases and J 0 bases; nucleotides not matched to a gene: 8. CDR3 bases read: TGTGCCAGCAGGGACTACGGGACAGGGCACCAAGAGACC. This translates into CASRDYGTGHQET. The entire CDR3 is CASRDYGTGHQETQYF.

The sample holds many counts of this clone. The sequenced CDR3 bases are TGTGCCAGCAGGCAGACCTCAGGGGGAGGAAACACC. It translates to CASRQTSGGGNT. The full CDR3 reads CASRQTSGGGNTIYF. The chain links TRBV12-3 or TRBV12-4 to TRBJ1-3; 7 positions agree with TRBD1. The read terminates 3 residues before the CDR3 end, so the remaining end is supplied by the germline J gene. CDR3 length equals 15 residues. J lost 4 bases, V lost 6 bases, and 9 bases had no gene match.

This clone occurred many times. The observed sequence ends 3 residues before the CDR3 terminus, with the missing tail filled in from the germline J gene. The genes are TRBV20-1 and TRBJ2-5, with 9 bases fitting TRBD2. The ends lost 5 bases at V and 5 bases at J; junction bases unmatched: 12. Germline CDR1 reads DFQATT; CDR2 reads SNEGSKA (reference sequence). The CDR3 consists of 15 residues. Here the CDR3 reads CSAEFGGRAVETQYF. The CDR3 bases that were read are TGCAGTGCTGAATTTGGCGGGAGGGCCGTGGAGACC.

This clone was counted ten times or more. From the germline J gene comes the end of the CDR3, since the read stops 3 residues before it. The chain couples TRBV5-1 to TRBJ2-2; 14 bases align to TRBD2. The CDR3 length is 17 residues. The germline gives CDR1 SGHRS, CDR2 YFSETQ. The junction had 10 bases not matched to a gene; V was cut back by 7 bases and J by 5 bases. The CDR3 loop is CASARLAGGPQTGELFF. The sequenced CDR3 bases are TGCGCCAGCGCCAGACTAGCGGGAGGGCCTCAAACCGGGGAG.

This clone was recorded at least ten times. The sequenced CDR3 bases are TGCGCCAGCAGCTTGGAGGGGACATCTAACTATGGC. This encodes CASSLEGTSNYG. The CDR3 reads in full as CASSLEGTSNYGYTF. The chain uses TRBV5-1 and TRBJ1-2, with D maybe TRBD1 (6 bases). The read ends 3 residues before the CDR3 terminus; that terminus is restored from the germline J gene. CDR3 length equals 15 residues. Trimming cost V 0 bases and J 0 bases, with 9 bases left between them. CDR1 and CDR2 from the germline V gene are SGHRS and YFSETQ.

Concerning this clone itself: The observed sequence ends 3 residues before the CDR3 terminus, with the missing tail filled in from the germline J gene. The chain combines TRBV18 with TRBJ2-1; 7 bases fit TRBD2. The CDR3 has 15 amino acids. The V gene's germline CDR1 is KGHSH and CDR2 LQKENI. The trim removed 3 bases at V and 2 bases at J, leaving 4 bases unmatched. The CDR3 region is CASSPAGAAYNEQFF. Incomplete CDR3 DNA: TGTGCCAGCTCACCCGCGGGAGCGGCCTACAATGAG.

This clone was found many times. The CDR3 extends 3 residues past the end of the read, so its final part is completed from the germline J gene. The V gene is TRBV5-1, the J gene TRBJ2-4, with D perhaps matching TRBD1 (5 bases). Trimming removed 4 bases from V and 4 bases from J, with 12 bases in between. Germline CDR1 reads SGHRS; CDR2 reads YFSETQ. There are 14 residues in the CDR3. This CDR3 reads CASSADIFKNIQYF. The sequenced part of the CDR3 DNA is TGCGCCAGCAGCGCGGACATCTTTAAAAACATT.

This clone was recorded at least ten times. Here the CDR3 reads CASSSWDSRQPQHF. CDR3 bases read: TGTGCCAGCTCATCGTGGGACAGTCGGCAGCCC. The chain links TRBV18 to TRBJ1-5, with 7 bases identical to TRBD1. The read falls 3 residues short of the CDR3 end, and the missing part is taken from the germline J gene. CDR3 length equals 14 residues. Germline CDR1 and CDR2: KGHSH and LQKENI. Trimming removed 5 bases from V and 7 bases from J; junction bases left unmatched: 8.

This clone has ten or more counts. Sequencing ends 3 residues short of the CDR3 end; the germline J gene provides the rest. The rearrangement joins TRBV7-2 to TRBJ2-5, with D perhaps matching TRBD2 (6 bases). Germline V gives CDR1 SGHTA, CDR2 FQGNSA. CDR3 length: 14 amino acids. Trimming pared 8 bases from V and 0 bases from J, leaving 13 bases between. The CDR3 reads CASGFWGDQETQYF. The sequenced CDR3 bases are TGTGCCAGCGGATTTTGGGGGGACCAAGAGACC.

This clone was found many times. Read coverage stops 3 residues before the CDR3 terminus; the germline J gene supplies the remainder. This rearrangement joins TRBV19 to TRBJ2-7, with 9 bases aligning to TRBD2. CDR3 length: 15 amino acids. V was clipped by 2 bases and J by 5 bases; unmatched bases: 7. Germline loops: CDR1 LNHDA, CDR2 SQIVND (reference sequence). The part of the CDR3 DNA that was read is TGTGCCAGTAGTATAAGTTTAGCGGGAGTTAACGAG. Residues: CASSISLAGVNE. In full, the CDR3 is CASSISLAGVNEQYF.

This clone has at least ten counts. The read ends 3 residues before the CDR3 terminus; that terminus is restored from the germline J gene. The rearrangement uses TRBV20-1 and TRBJ1-1, with 9 bases that match TRBD1. The trim removed 2 bases at V and 6 bases at J, leaving 13 bases unmatched. Germline V gene sequence: CDR1 DFQATT, CDR2 SNEGSKA (reference sequence). This CDR3 spans 16 amino acids. The CDR3 bases that were read are TGCAGTGCTAGACCCCGGACAGGGGCGACTAGCCCTGAA. It specifies CSARPRTGATSPE. The complete CDR3 reads CSARPRTGATSPEAFF.

This clone was found many times. Coverage ceases 3 residues before the CDR3 finishes, and the germline J gene fills in the end. The chain uses TRBV6-2 or TRBV6-3 and TRBJ2-7, with D possibly TRBD2 on 5 matching bases. Germline V gene data show CDR1 as MNHEY and CDR2 as SVGEGT. V dropped 6 bases and J dropped 6 bases, with 9 bases sitting between them. There are 11 residues in the CDR3. The chain's CDR3 is CASSTRGEQYF. The part of the CDR3 DNA that was read is TGTGCCAGCAGCACCCGGGGCGAG.

Many counts were recorded for this clone. The read comes to an end 3 residues before the CDR3 does, leaving the germline J gene to fill in the end. The V gene is TRBV7-8, the J gene TRBJ1-1; a weak D match, TRBD1 (6 bases). Germline CDR1 is SGHVS and CDR2 is FQNEAQ. The CDR3 runs to 13 residues. The sequenced CDR3 bases are TGTGCCAGCAGCTCGACAGGTTCCTACGAC. Residues: CASSSTGSYD. The entire CDR3 reads CASSSTGSYDAFF.

This clone was found many times. The sequence runs out 3 residues before the end of the CDR3; the remainder is reconstructed from the germline J gene. The chain couples TRBV18 to TRBJ2-2, with D maybe TRBD2 (5 bases). The germline V gene encodes CDR1 KGHSH and CDR2 LQKENI. The ends were cut back, 2 bases at V and 5 bases at J, with 15 bases in the middle. The CDR3 has 16 amino acids. The CDR3 bases that were read are TGTGCCAGCTCACCATTCCGGGGTTCTTTAACCGGGGAG. This codes for CASSPFRGSLTGE. The full CDR3 is CASSPFRGSLTGELFF.